The sequence of this TCR beta chain was determined in a study of cytomegalovirus exposure and HLA in healthy donors. General study points: With DRB1 most and HLA-C fewest, TCR association rates differed between HLA loci in a later analysis. Sequencing artifact likely explains a cluster of highly shared sequence variants.

Use of 60 Vbeta and 13 Jbeta primers characterized the PCR. Libraries were prepared by immunoSEQ multiplex PCR; TCRdb keeps only in-frame clonotypes and omits some of them. Of some 100,000 clones in the sample, roughly three quarters were seen once. Concerning this clone itself: The antigen is undetermined.

CDR3 size: 15 residues. V lost 0 bases to trimming and J lost 4 bases, with 11 bases between them. Germline CDR1 reads SGDLS; CDR2 reads YYNGEE. Source material: PBMCs. The source of this sequence is a woman between 50 and 59 years old in good health and CMV-seropositive. The rearrangement joins TRBV9 to TRBJ2-1, with D tentatively TRBD1 (6 bases). The CDR3 sequence: CASSVEARGYNEQFF. The CDR3 nucleotides read TGTGCCAGCAGCGTAGAGGCCAGGGGTTACAATGAGCAGTTCTTC. Filled out from reference TRBV9 and TRBJ2-1, the complete variable domain reads DSGVTQTPKHLITATGQRVTLRCSPRSGDLSVYWYQQSLDQGLQFLIQYYNGEERAKGNILERFSAQQFPDLHSELNLSSLELGDSALYFCASSVEARGYNEQFFGPGTRLTVL.